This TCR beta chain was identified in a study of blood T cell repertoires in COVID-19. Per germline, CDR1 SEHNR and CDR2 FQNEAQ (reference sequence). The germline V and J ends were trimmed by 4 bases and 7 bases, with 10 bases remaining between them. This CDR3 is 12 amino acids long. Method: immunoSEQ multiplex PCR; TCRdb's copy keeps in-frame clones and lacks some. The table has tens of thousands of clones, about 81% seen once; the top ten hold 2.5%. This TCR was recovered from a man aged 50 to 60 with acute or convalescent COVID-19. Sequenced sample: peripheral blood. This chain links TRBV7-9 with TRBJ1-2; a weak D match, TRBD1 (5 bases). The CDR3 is CASSSGGTGYTF. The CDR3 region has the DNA TGTGCCAGCAGCTCGGGAGGGACTGGCTACACCTTC.